The source of this TCR beta chain is a study of blood T cell repertoires in COVID-19. At the level of the study: The samples span acute and convalescent COVID-19 from the United States, Italy and Spain.

Trimming cost V 7 bases and J 1 base; bases outside gene matches: 8. The CDR3 contains 15 residues. Germline V gene lookup returns CDR1 LNHDA and CDR2 SQIVND (reference sequence). TCRdb's copy holds only in-frame clones and misses some; the assay was immunoSEQ multiplex PCR. Among approximately 230,000 clones, 85% to 90% were seen once, and the ten largest hold over 1.1%. The rearrangement links TRBV19 to TRBJ2-5; TRBD2 aligns across 8 bases. The sequencing sample was made of peripheral blood. This receptor was obtained from an elderly man with acute or convalescent COVID-19. The CDR3 protein is CASKLRGEVQETQYF. CDR3 DNA sequence: TGTGCCAGTAAATTGCGGGGGGAGGTCCAAGAGACCCAGTACTTC.